This TCR beta chain was sequenced during a study of blood T cells in healthy people across ages. Overall study results and limits: Observed TCR beta diversity showed a strong correlation with the percentage of naive T cells as measured by flow cytometry.

To note about this clonotype: The target antigen is unknown.

V lost 0 bases, J lost 4 bases, and 15 bases lay in between. There are 17 residues in the CDR3. The V gene's germline CDR1 is MNHEY and CDR2 SVGAGI. Together with a sample-barcoded 5' primer, a J-beta primer mix was included in a second PCR lasting roughly 6 to 12 cycles. No fewer than 3 million CDR3-containing paired-end reads came from each sample. From the 5' RACE reads, TCRdb called clonotypes with MiXCR, one entry per CDR3 protein. The sample has about 290,000 distinct CDR3 sequences; roughly 26% are singletons. Sequencing was performed on blood. The gene calls are TRBV6-5 and TRBJ2-2; D not certain. The TCR sequence derives from a woman aged 70-85 years in good health. This chain's CDR3 is CASSYSRGYVGTGELFF. For the CDR3, the DNA is TGTGCCAGCAGTTACTCGAGAGGATATGTTGGCACCGGGGAGCTGTTTTTT.